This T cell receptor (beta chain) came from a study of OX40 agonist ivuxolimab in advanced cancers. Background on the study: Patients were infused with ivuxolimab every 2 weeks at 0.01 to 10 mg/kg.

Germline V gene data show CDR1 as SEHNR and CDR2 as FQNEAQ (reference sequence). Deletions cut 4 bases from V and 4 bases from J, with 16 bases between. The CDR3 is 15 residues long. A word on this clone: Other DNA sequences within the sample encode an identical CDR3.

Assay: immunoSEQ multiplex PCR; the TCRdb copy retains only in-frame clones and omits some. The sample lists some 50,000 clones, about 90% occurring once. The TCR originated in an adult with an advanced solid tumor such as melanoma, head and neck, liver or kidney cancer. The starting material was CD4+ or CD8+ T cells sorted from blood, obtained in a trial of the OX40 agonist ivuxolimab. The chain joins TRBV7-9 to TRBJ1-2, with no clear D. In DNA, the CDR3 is TGTGCCAGCAGCTATGACGCGACGTCTCCCTATGGCTACACCTTC. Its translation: CASSYDATSPYGYTF.